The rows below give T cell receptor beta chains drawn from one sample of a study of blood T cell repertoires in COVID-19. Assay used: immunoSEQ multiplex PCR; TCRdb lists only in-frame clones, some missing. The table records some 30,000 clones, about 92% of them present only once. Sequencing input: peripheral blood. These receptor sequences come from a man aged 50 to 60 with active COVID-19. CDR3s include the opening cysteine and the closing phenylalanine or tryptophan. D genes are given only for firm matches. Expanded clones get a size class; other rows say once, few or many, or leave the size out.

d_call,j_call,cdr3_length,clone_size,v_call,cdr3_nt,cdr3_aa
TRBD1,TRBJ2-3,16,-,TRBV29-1,TGCAGCGTCGACTTCCAGGGGGCGTCGGGCTCAGATACGCAGTATTTT,CSVDFQGASGSDTQYF
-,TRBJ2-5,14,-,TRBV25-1,TGTGCCAGCAGTGAAAGGGGCCCGCAAGAGACCCAGTACTTC,CASSERGPQETQYF
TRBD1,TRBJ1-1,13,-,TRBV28,TGTGCCAGCAGACGACAGGGCGCCAGGGGAGCTTTCTTT,CASRRQGARGAFF
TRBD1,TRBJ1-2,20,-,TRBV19,TGTGCCAGTAAGGGCAGGGGGGCCTCCCGCACGCACACGCCCTACCATGGCTACACCTTC,CASKGRGASRTHTPYHGYTF
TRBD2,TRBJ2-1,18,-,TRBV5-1,TGCGCCAGCAGCTTGGTGTATGGTGGGCGGGAGGACTATAATGAGCAGTTCTTC,CASSLVYGGREDYNEQFF
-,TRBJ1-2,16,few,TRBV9,TGTGCCAGCAGCGTAGGCCTCGCGGGCGCCTCCTATGGCTACACCTTC,CASSVGLAGASYGYTF
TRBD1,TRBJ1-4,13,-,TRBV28,TGTGCCAGCCGGGACAGGGCGAATGAAAAACTGTTTTTT,CASRDRANEKLFF
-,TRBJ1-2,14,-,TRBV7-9,TGTGCCAGCAGCTTCCAGGGCGTTAACTATGGCTACACCTTC,CASSFQGVNYGYTF
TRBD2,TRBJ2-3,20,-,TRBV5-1,TGCGCCAGCAGCTTGGAGCGTAGCGGGAGGGTCGGCCTAAGCACAGATACGCAGTATTTT,CASSLERSGRVGLSTDTQYF
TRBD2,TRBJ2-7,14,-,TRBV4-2,TGTGCCAGCAGCCAGGGCGGGGGGGCTTACGAGCAGTACTTC,CASSQGGGAYEQYF
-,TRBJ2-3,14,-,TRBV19,TGTGCCAGTAGTATAGGGACTAGCACAGATACGCAGTATTTT,CASSIGTSTDTQYF
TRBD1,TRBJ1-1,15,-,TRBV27,TGTGCCAGCAGCCCCGGACAGGGAAAGATCACTGAAGCTTTCTTT,CASSPGQGKITEAFF
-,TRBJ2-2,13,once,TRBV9,TGTGCCAGCAGCTTGCGGATCGGCGGGGAGCTGTTTTTT,CASSLRIGGELFF
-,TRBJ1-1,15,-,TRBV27,TGTGCCAGCAGTTCTAAGGCCCGGGGAGACACTGAAGCTTTCTTT,CASSSKARGDTEAFF
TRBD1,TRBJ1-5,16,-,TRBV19,TGTGCCAGTAGTAGTGTTCCGGGGACAGTCAATCAGCCCCAGCATTTT,CASSSVPGTVNQPQHF
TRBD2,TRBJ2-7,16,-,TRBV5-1,TGCGCCAGCAGCGCCCCCACTAGCGGGGCAGCCTACGAGCAGTACTTC,CASSAPTSGAAYEQYF
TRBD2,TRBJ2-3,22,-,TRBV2,TGTGCCAGCAGTGAAACGGGGAAACGTCGGGATACCACGGGGGACTACACAGATACGCAGTATTTT,CASSETGKRRDTTGDYTDTQYF
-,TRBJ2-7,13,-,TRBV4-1,TGCGCCAGCAGCCAAATCCGGGACAACGAGCAGTACTTC,CASSQIRDNEQYF
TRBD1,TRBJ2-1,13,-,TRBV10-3,TGTGCCATCAGTGGGGGACAGCTCAATGAGCAGTTCTTC,CAISGGQLNEQFF
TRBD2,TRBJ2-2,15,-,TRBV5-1,TGCGCCAGCAGCTTGGACCGGGGGGACACCGGGGAGCTGTTTTTT,CASSLDRGDTGELFF
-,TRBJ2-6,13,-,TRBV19,TGTGCCAGTAGTCTCTCTGGGGCCAACGTCCTGACTTTC,CASSLSGANVLTF
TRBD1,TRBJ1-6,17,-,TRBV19,TGTGCCAGTAGTATAGCCGGACAGGCGCTATATAATTCACCCCTCCACTTT,CASSIAGQALYNSPLHF
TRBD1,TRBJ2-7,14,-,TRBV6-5,TGTGCCAGCACTGCAGGGACAGGGGCCCGCGAGCAGTACTTC,CASTAGTGAREQYF
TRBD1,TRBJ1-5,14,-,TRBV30,TGTGCCTGGAGTGGAGGGACAGGGAGTCAGCCCCAGCATTTT,CAWSGGTGSQPQHF
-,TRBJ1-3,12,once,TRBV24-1,TGTGCCACCAGCCGAGCTGGAAACACCATATATTTT,CATSRAGNTIYF
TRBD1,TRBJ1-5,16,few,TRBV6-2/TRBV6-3,TGTGCCAGCAGCTATCGGACAGGCGCGGTTGCTCAGCCCCAGCATTTT,CASSYRTGAVAQPQHF
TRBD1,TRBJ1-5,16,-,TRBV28,TGTGCCAGCAGCAACACAGGGGAAATACGGAATCAGCCCCAGCATTTT,CASSNTGEIRNQPQHF
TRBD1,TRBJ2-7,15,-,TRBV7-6,TGTGCCAGCAGCTACGGACAGGGGGCCCCCTACGAGCAGTACTTC,CASSYGQGAPYEQYF
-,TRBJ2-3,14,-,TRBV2,TGTGCCAGCAGTGTAATACTTTCCACAGATACGCAGTATTTT,CASSVILSTDTQYF